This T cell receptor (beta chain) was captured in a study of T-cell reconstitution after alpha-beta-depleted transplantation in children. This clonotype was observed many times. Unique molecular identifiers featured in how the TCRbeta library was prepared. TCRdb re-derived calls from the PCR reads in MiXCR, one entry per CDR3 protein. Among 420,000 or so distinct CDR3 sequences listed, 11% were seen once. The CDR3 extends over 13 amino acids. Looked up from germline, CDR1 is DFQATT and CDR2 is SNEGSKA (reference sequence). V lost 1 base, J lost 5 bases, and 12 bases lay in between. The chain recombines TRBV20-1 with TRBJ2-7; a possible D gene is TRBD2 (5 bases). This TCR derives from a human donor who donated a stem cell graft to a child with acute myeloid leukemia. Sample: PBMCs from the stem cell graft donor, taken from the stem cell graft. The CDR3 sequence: CSARASGYHEQYF. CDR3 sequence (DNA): TGCAGTGCTAGAGCTTCGGGGTATCACGAGCAGTACTTC.